A single T cell receptor (beta chain) is shown here with its context. The entry originates in a study of blood T cell repertoires in COVID-19. Study overall: The United States, Italy and Spain were the sources of the acute and convalescent COVID-19 samples. The analysed material was cDNA or gDNA that came from T cells, B-cell-depleted T cells, or PBMCs.

Authors' analysis steps: The authors estimated nucleated cell counts from reference gene primer amplification. Profiling relied on immunoSEQ multiplex PCR, and the TCRdb table lists in-frame clones only, not all of them. V and J calls and clone size are those listed in that table; D and trimming were worked out from the DNA. The sample consists of hundreds of thousands of clones, 70% to 90% of them appearing once. Trimming left V 1 base short and J 4 bases short, with 11 bases between. The germline gives CDR1 LGHNA, CDR2 YSLEER. There are 15 residues in the CDR3. This receptor was identified in a man in his forties with acute or convalescent COVID-19. The rearrangement uses TRBV4-3 and TRBJ1-3; D gene unclear. What was sequenced was peripheral blood. The CDR3 region has the DNA TGCGCCAGCAGCCAAGTTTCACCTCAGGGAAACACCATATATTTT. It yields the protein CASSQVSPQGNTIYF.